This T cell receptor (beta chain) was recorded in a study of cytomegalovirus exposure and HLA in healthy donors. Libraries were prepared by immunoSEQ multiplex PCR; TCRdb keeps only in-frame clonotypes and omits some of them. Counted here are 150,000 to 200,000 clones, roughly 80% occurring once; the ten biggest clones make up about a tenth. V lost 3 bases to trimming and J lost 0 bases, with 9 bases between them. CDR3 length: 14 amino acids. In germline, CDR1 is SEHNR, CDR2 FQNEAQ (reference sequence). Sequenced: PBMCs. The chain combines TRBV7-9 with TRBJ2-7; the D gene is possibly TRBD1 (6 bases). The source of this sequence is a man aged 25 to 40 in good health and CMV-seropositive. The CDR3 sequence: CASSLSGDSYEQYF. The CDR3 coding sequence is TGTGCCAGCAGCTTGTCAGGGGACTCCTACGAGCAGTACTTC.